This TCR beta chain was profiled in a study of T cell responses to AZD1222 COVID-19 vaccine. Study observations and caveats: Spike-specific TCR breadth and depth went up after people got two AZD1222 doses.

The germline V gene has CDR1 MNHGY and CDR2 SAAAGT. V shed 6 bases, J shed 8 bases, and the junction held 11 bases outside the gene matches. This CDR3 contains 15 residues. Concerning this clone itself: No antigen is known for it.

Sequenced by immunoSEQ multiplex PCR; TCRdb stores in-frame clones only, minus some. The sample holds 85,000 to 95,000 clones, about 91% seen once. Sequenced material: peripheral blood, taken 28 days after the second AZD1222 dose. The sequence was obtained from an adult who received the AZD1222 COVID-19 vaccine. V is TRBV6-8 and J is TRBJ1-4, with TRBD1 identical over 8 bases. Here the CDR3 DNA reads TGTGCCAGCAGCGCCGGGACAGGTGGATCCGAAAAACTGTTTTTT. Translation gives CASSAGTGGSEKLFF.